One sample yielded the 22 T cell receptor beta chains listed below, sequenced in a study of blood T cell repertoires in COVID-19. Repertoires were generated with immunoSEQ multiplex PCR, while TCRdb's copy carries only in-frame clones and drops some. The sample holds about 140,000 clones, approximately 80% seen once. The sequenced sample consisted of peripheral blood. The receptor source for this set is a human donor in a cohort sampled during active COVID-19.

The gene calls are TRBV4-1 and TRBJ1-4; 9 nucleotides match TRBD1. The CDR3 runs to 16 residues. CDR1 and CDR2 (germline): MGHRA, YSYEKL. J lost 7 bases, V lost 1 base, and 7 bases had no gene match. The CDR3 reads CASSQGFRDRVEKLFF. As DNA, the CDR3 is TGCGCCAGCAGCCAAGGATTCCGGGACAGGGTTGAAAAACTGTTTTTT.

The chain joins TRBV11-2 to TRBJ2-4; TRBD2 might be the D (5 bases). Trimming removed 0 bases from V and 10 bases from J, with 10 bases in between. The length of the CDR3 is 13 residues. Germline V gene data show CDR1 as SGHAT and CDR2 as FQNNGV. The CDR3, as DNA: TGTGCCAGCAGCTTAGAAGTTCGAGGGATTCAGTACTTC. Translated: CASSLEVRGIQYF.

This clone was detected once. CDR3: CASTWDSRYNEQFF. The CDR3 coding sequence is TGTGCCAGCACCTGGGACAGCCGCTACAATGAGCAGTTCTTC. The rearrangement links TRBV28 to TRBJ2-1; 7 nucleotides line up with TRBD1. Trimming cost V 7 bases and J 3 bases; bases outside gene matches: 6. In germline, CDR1 is MDHEN, CDR2 SYDVKM. CDR3 length: 14 amino acids.

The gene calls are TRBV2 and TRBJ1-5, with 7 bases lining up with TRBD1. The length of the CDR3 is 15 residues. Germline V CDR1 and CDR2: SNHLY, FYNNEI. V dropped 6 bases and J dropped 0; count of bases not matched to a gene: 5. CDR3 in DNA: TGTGCCAGCAGAGGGACAGCCCATAGCAATCAGCCCCAGCATTTT. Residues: CASRGTAHSNQPQHF.

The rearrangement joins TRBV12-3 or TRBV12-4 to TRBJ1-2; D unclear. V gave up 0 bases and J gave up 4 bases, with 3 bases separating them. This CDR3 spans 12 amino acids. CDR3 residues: CASSLAIYGYTF. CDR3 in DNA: TGTGCCAGCAGTTTAGCCATCTATGGCTACACCTTC.

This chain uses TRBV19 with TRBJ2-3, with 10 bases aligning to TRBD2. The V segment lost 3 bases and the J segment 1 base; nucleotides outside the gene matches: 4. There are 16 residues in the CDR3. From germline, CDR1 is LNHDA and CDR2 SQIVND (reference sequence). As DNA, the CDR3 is TGTGCCAGTAGTATTTTGCTAGCGGGAGGCACAGATACGCAGTATTTT. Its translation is CASSILLAGGTDTQYF.

CDR3 bases: TGTGCCAGCAGCCGCCGACTAGCGGGAGGAGGAGGAGGCTACAATGAGCAGTTCTTC. Protein sequence: CASSRRLAGGGGGYNEQFF. V and J are TRBV5-6 and TRBJ2-1; TRBD2 agrees at 13 bases. The CDR3 length is 19 residues. V shed 4 bases, J shed 3 bases, and the junction held 13 bases outside the gene matches. From germline, CDR1 is SGHDT and CDR2 YYEEEE.

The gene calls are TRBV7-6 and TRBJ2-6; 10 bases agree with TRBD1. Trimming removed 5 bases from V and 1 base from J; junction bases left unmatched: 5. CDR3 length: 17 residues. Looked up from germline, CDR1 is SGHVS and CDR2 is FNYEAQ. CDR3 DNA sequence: TGTGCCAGCAGCCCCCCGGGACAGGGGTCTGGGGCCAACGTCCTGACTTTC. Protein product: CASSPPGQGSGANVLTF.

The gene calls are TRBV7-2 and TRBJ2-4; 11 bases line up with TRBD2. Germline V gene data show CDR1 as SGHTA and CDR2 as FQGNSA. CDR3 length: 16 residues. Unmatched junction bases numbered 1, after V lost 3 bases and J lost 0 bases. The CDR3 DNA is TGTGCCAGCAGCTTGACTAGCGGGGTAGCCAAAAACATTCAGTACTTC. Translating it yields CASSLTSGVAKNIQYF.

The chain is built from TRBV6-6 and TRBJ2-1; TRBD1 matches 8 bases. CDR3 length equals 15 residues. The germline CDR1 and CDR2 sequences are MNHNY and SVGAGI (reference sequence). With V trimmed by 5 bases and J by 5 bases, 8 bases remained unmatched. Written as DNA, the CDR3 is TGTGCCAGCAGTAGGCAGGGGGCGAGCAACAATGAGCAGTTCTTC. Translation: CASSRQGASNNEQFF.

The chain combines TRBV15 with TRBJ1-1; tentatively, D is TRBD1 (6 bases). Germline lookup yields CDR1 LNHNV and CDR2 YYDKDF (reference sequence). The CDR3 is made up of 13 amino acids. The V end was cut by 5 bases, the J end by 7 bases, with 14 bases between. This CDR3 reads CATSGGGQREAFF. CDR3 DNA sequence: TGTGCCACCAGCGGAGGCGGACAGCGTGAAGCTTTCTTT.

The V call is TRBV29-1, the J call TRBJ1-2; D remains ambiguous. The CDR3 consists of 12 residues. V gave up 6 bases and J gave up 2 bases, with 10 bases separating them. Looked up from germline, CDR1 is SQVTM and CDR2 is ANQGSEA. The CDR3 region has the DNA TGCAGCGTATGGTCGAGCAACTATGGCTACACCTTC. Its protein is CSVWSSNYGYTF.

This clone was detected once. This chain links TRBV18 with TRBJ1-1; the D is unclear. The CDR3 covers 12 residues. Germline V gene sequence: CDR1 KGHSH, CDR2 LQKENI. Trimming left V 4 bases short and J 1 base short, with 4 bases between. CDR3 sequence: CASSRRNTEAFF. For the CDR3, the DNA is TGTGCCAGCTCACGGAGGAACACTGAAGCTTTCTTT.

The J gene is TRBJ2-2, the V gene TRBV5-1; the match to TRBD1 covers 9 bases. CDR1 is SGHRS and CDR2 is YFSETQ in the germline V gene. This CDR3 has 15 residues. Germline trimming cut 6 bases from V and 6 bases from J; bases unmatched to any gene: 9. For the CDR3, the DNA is TGCGCCAGCATCTCCGGGACAGGGAGTTCCGGGGAGCTGTTTTTT. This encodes CASISGTGSSGELFF.

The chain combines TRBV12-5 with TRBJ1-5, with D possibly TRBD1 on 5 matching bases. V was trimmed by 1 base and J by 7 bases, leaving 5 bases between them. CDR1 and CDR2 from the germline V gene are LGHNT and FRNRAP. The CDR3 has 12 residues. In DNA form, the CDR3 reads TGTGCTAGTGGTTTGGACAGGCAGCCCCAGCATTTT. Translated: CASGLDRQPQHF. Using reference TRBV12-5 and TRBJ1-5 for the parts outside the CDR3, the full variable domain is DARVTQTPRHKVTEMGQEVTMRCQPILGHNTVFWYRQTMMQGLELLAYFRNRAPLDDSGMPKDRFSAEMPDATLATLKIQPSEPRDSAVYFCASGLDRQPQHFGDGTRLSIL.

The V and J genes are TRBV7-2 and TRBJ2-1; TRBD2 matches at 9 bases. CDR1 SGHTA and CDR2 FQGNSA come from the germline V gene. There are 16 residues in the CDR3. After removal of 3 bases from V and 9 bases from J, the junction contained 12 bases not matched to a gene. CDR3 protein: CASSFGLAGSYGEQFF. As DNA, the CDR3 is TGTGCCAGCAGCTTTGGGCTAGCGGGGTCTTACGGTGAGCAGTTCTTC.

The CDR3, as DNA: TGTGCCAGTAGTCCTCGGGGGGGACGAGTGTTTTTT. Translated, it gives CASSPRGGRVFF. V and J are TRBV19 and TRBJ1-4; weak D call: TRBD1 (5 bases). Germline CDR1 LNHDA, CDR2 SQIVND (reference sequence). V was clipped by 5 bases and J by 15 bases, with 16 bases between them. CDR3 size: 12 residues. The complete variable domain, with remaining parts taken from reference TRBV19 and TRBJ1-4, reads DGGITQSPKYLFRKEGQNVTLSCEQNLNHDAMYWYRQDPGQGLRLIYYSQIVNDFQKGDIAEGYSVSREKKESFPLTVTSAQKNPTAFYLCASSPRGGRVFFGSGTQLSVL.

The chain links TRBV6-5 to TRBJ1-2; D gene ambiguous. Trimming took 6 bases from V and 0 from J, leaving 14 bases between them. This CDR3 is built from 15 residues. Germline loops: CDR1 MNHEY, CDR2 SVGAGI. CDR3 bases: TGTGCCAGCAGCGCCACTCGATCCACTAACTATGGCTACACCTTC. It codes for CASSATRSTNYGYTF.

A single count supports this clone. CDR3 DNA sequence: TGCAGCGGCCAAACAGGGGGTGGAGAGACCCAGTACTTC. Protein product: CSGQTGGGETQYF. J is TRBJ2-5 and V is TRBV29-1, with TRBD1 identical over 8 bases. The J segment lost 4 bases and the V segment lost 7 bases, leaving 8 bases of the junction unmatched. CDR1 and CDR2 from the germline V gene are SQVTM and ANQGSEA. There are 13 residues in the CDR3.

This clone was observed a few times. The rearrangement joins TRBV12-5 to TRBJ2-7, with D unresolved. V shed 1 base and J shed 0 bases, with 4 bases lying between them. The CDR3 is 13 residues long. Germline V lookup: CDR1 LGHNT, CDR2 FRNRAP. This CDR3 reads CASGLAGSYEQYF. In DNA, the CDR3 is TGTGCTAGTGGTTTGGCAGGCTCCTACGAGCAGTACTTC.

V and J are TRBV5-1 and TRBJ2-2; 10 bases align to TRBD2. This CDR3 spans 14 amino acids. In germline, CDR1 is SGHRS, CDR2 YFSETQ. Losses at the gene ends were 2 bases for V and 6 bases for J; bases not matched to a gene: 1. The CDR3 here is CASSLAGGPGELFF. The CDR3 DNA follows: TGCGCCAGCAGCTTAGCGGGGGGGCCCGGGGAGCTGTTTTTT.

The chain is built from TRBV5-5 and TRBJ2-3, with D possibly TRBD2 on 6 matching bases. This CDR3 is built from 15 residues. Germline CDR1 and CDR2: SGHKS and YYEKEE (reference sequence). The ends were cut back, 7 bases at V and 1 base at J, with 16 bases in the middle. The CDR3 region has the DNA TGTGCCAGCGTCCCCCCGGGACTTGGCACAGATACGCAGTATTTT. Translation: CASVPPGLGTDTQYF.